The sequence of this TCR beta chain was determined in a study of cytomegalovirus exposure and HLA in healthy donors. Study observations and caveats: Cytomegalovirus association was listed for 150 or so TCR beta chains.

V was trimmed by 3 bases and J by 0 bases, leaving 15 bases between them. CDR3 length: 16 amino acids. Germline loops: CDR1 SGDLS, CDR2 YYNGEE. As for this clone: The antigen remains undetermined.

The roughly 120-subject validation cohort, separate from the roughly 700-subject first cohort, included the donors. TCRdb's copy holds only in-frame clones and misses some; the assay was immunoSEQ multiplex PCR. Counted here are about 60,000 clones, roughly 96% occurring once; the ten biggest clones make up 0.9%. Sequencing used PBMCs. The receptor's source is a man between 18 and 29 years old in good health and CMV-seronegative. This sequence joins TRBV9 and TRBJ1-2; D is perhaps TRBD1 (5 bases). In DNA, the CDR3 is TGTGCCAGCAGCGGGATAAAGGACATGACTAACTATGGCTACACCTTC. The encoded protein is CASSGIKDMTNYGYTF.